Shown below are 15 T cell receptor beta chains from a single sample sequenced in a study of blood T cell repertoires in COVID-19. Clones were sequenced by immunoSEQ multiplex PCR, and TCRdb holds only the in-frame ones, with some missing. The sample gives roughly 700,000 clones, 90% of which show up once; approximately 0.3% is in the top ten. The specimen sequenced was peripheral blood. All receptors come from a woman under 30 with acute or convalescent COVID-19.

The chain is built from TRBV7-2 and TRBJ1-5; TRBD1 matches at 10 bases. With V trimmed by 1 base and J by 9 bases, 6 bases remained unmatched. Germline V gene data show CDR1 as SGHTA and CDR2 as FQGNSA. The CDR3 runs to 15 residues. The CDR3 spells CASSLGDRGSGPQHF. The CDR3 region has the DNA TGTGCCAGCAGCTTAGGGGACAGGGGTAGTGGGCCCCAGCATTTT.

Regarding this clone: The sample carries other DNA sequences with the same CDR3. This rearrangement joins TRBV5-1 to TRBJ1-1; tentatively, D is TRBD1 (5 bases). Germline assignment: CDR1 SGHRS and CDR2 YFSETQ. The CDR3 runs to 14 residues. Trimming took off 4 bases at V and 1 base at J, with 11 bases between the two ends. The CDR3 here is CASSPQGGNTEAFF. CDR3 DNA sequence: TGCGCCAGCAGCCCGCAGGGAGGGAACACTGAAGCTTTCTTT.

This chain links TRBV4-2 with TRBJ2-3; 7 bases map to TRBD1. Germline values: CDR1 LGHNA, CDR2 YNFKEQ. The CDR3 length is 17 residues. The junction had 6 bases not matched to a gene; V was cut back by 0 bases and J by 0 bases. In DNA form, the CDR3 reads TGTGCCAGCAGCCAAGAGCGTTTGACAGGGAGCACAGATACGCAGTATTTT. Translation gives CASSQERLTGSTDTQYF.

V and J are TRBV7-2 and TRBJ2-3; D perhaps matches TRBD1 (6 bases). V lost 4 bases and J lost 6, with 14 bases in between. Germline CDR1 SGHTA, CDR2 FQGNSA. This CDR3 is built from 14 residues. CDR3 sequence: CASSYYWTADTQYF. The CDR3 DNA is TGTGCCAGCAGCTACTACTGGACAGCTGATACGCAGTATTTT.

V gene TRBV30 combines with J gene TRBJ1-2, with D tentatively TRBD1 (5 bases). This CDR3 is built from 14 residues. The germline V gene encodes CDR1 GTSNPN and CDR2 SVGIG (reference sequence). The CDR3 DNA reads TGTGCGTCCACTGAGGGGACTGGGAACTATGGCTACACCTTC. Encoded protein: CASTEGTGNYGYTF.

This clone was counted ten times or more. The chain recombines TRBV7-2 with TRBJ1-2; D remains unclear. The CDR3 contains 12 residues. V was pared by 5 bases and J by 4 bases, with 8 bases between. Germline V gene data show CDR1 as SGHTA and CDR2 as FQGNSA. CDR3 region: CASSALLYGYTF. As DNA, the CDR3 is TGTGCCAGCAGCGCACTCCTCTATGGCTACACCTTC.

This clone came up a few times. This sequence joins TRBV9 and TRBJ1-2, with no clear D. CDR1 is SGDLS and CDR2 is YYNGEE in the germline V gene. The ends were cut back, 4 bases at V and 4 bases at J, with 8 bases in the middle. CDR3 length: 12 residues. The CDR3 here is CASSPVLYGYTF. The CDR3 nucleotides read TGTGCCAGCAGCCCCGTCCTCTATGGCTACACCTTC.

This chain joins TRBV5-6 and TRBJ1-4; TRBD1 matches 9 bases. The length of the CDR3 is 15 residues. V was pared by 0 bases and J by 6 bases, with 3 bases of the junction left unmatched. Germline V lookup: CDR1 SGHDT, CDR2 YYEEEE. The chain's CDR3 is CASSLVGQGDEKLFF. The CDR3 DNA is TGTGCCAGCAGCTTGGTGGGACAGGGAGATGAAAAACTGTTTTTT.

The chain has TRBV29-1 and TRBJ1-1, with 11 bases aligning to TRBD1. The V and J ends lost 7 bases and 5 bases, in that order; junction bases with no gene match: 12. The CDR3 contains 15 residues. Germline values: CDR1 SQVTM, CDR2 ANQGSEA. CDR3 sequence (DNA): TGCAGCGCAGAAGGACAGGGGGCTATTAGTACTGAAGCTTTCTTT. It yields the protein CSAEGQGAISTEAFF.

The chain has TRBV11-2 and TRBJ2-2; possibly TRBD2 for D (5 bases). The germline V and J ends were trimmed by 4 bases and 3 bases, with 15 bases remaining between them. Per germline, CDR1 SGHAT and CDR2 FQNNGV. The CDR3 is 16 residues long. This chain's CDR3 is CASSSYVGGDTGELFF. The DNA for the CDR3 is TGTGCCAGCAGCTCCTATGTAGGAGGAGACACCGGGGAGCTGTTTTTT.

This clone was seen more than once but under ten times. The chain links TRBV19 to TRBJ1-1; tentatively, D is TRBD1 (6 bases). Germline CDR1 and CDR2: LNHDA and SQIVND (reference sequence). The V gene lost 7 bases and the J gene lost 3 bases, with 12 bases spanning the gap. This CDR3 comprises 13 residues. Here the CDR3 DNA reads TGTGCCAGTAACACCCACAGGGACACTGAAGCTTTCTTT. The encoded protein is CASNTHRDTEAFF.

The chain uses TRBV6-6 and TRBJ1-1, with a tentative D call TRBD1 (5 bases). Trimming stripped 0 bases from V and 6 bases from J, with 8 bases between. The CDR3 consists of 13 residues. Germline values: CDR1 MNHNY, CDR2 SVGAGI (reference sequence). In DNA form, the CDR3 reads TGTGCCAGCAGTTACTCTGCGGGGGCTGAAGCTTTCTTT. Protein: CASSYSAGAEAFF.

This chain uses TRBV19 with TRBJ2-1; D might be TRBD2 (6 bases). Trimming stripped 10 bases from V and 1 base from J, with 14 bases between. From germline, CDR1 is LNHDA and CDR2 SQIVND (reference sequence). The CDR3 loop spans 14 amino acids. CDR3 sequence: CATPRGVSYNEQFF. CDR3 DNA sequence: TGTGCCACTCCCCGCGGGGTTTCCTACAATGAGCAGTTCTTC.

This clone showed up just a few times. J is TRBJ2-3 and V is TRBV6-5, with TRBD2 matching 12 bases. The ends lost 5 bases at V and 1 base at J; junction bases unmatched: 1. This CDR3 is built from 15 residues. CDR1 is MNHEY, CDR2 SVGAGI, per germline. CDR3 bases: TGTGCCAGCAGTACTAGCGGGGGGCGCACAGATACGCAGTATTTT. This gives the protein CASSTSGGRTDTQYF.

V usage is TRBV24-1 and J usage is TRBJ1-5, with TRBD1 as a possible D gene (6 bases). This CDR3 has 15 amino acids. V shed 5 bases and J shed 5 bases, with 15 bases lying between them. Per the germline V gene, CDR1 is KGHDR and CDR2 is SFDVKD. The CDR3 DNA sequence: TGTGCCACCAGTGGCGAAACAGGGTGGGATCAGCCCCAGCATTTT. It is translated as CATSGETGWDQPQHF.